A selection of T cell receptor beta chains follows, all from one sample in a study of blood T cell repertoires in COVID-19. The data were produced by immunoSEQ multiplex PCR, yet TCRdb's version contains in-frame clones alone and is incomplete. The repertoire has about 9,000 clones, approximately 81% of them found once; the top ten carry roughly 10%. Sequenced sample: peripheral blood. These receptors all stem from a human donor in a cohort sampled during active COVID-19. CDR3s include the opening cysteine and the closing phenylalanine or tryptophan. Each record gives: clone size, V gene, J gene, D gene, CDR3 protein, CDR3 DNA. A D gene is named only where the DNA matches it firmly. Only some rows state a clone size, as once, few, many or a class for expanded clones.

NA	TRBV14	TRBJ2-3	TRBD2	CASSQDPGRGTQYF	TGTGCCAGCAGCCAAGATCCCGGGAGGGGTACGCAGTATTTT
NA	TRBV19	TRBJ1-5	TRBD1	CASSIGWGQGAGNQPQHF	TGTGCCAGTAGTATAGGCTGGGGACAGGGGGCAGGCAATCAGCCCCAGCATTTT
NA	TRBV2	TRBJ1-2	NA	CASSDNRSYGYTF	TGTGCCAGCAGTGATAATAGGAGTTATGGCTACACCTTC
NA	TRBV15	TRBJ2-4	TRBD1	CATSRDRGTGEDIQYF	TGTGCCACCAGCAGAGACCGGGGGACAGGGGAGGACATTCAGTACTTC
NA	TRBV3-1/TRBV3-2	TRBJ2-1	TRBD2	CASSQDPSGGSYNEQFF	TGTGCCAGCAGCCAAGATCCAAGCGGGGGCTCCTACAATGAGCAGTTCTTC
NA	TRBV6-5	TRBJ2-7	TRBD1	CASSPGQGALGEQYF	TGTGCCAGCAGCCCGGGACAGGGGGCTCTGGGCGAGCAGTACTTC
NA	TRBV4-1	TRBJ2-1	NA	CASSPPSVSYNEQFF	TGCGCCAGCAGCCCCCCCTCCGTCTCCTACAATGAGCAGTTCTTC
NA	TRBV30	TRBJ1-2	TRBD1	CAWRRDRPYGYTF	TGTGCCTGGAGAAGGGACAGACCTTATGGCTACACCTTC
NA	TRBV6-5	TRBJ1-4	NA	CASSFPKGATNEKLFF	TGTGCCAGCAGTTTCCCCAAAGGGGCGACTAATGAAAAACTGTTTTTT
NA	TRBV11-2	TRBJ2-2	NA	CASSLSEAGELFF	TGTGCCAGCAGCTTAAGTGAGGCCGGGGAGCTGTTTTTT
few	TRBV5-1	TRBJ2-7	NA	CASSYQDSLSYEQYF	TGCGCCAGCAGTTACCAGGACAGTCTCTCCTACGAGCAGTACTTC
NA	TRBV7-2	TRBJ1-3	TRBD1	CASSLGQGAPRLSGNTIYF	TGTGCCAGCAGCTTAGGACAGGGCGCTCCAAGACTCTCTGGAAACACCATATATTTT
NA	TRBV11-2	TRBJ1-6	NA	CASTLPPSGYNSPLHF	TGTGCCAGCACCTTACCTCCTTCGGGGTACAATTCACCCCTCCACTTT
NA	TRBV29-1	TRBJ1-2	NA	CSASDYGYTF	TGCAGCGCTTCCGACTATGGCTACACCTTC
NA	TRBV24-1	TRBJ2-7	TRBD2	CATSDSSGGLQYF	TGTGCCACCAGTGATTCGAGCGGGGGTTTGCAGTACTTC
NA	TRBV7-2	TRBJ1-3	NA	CASSQGAERTIYF	TGTGCCAGCAGCCAAGGGGCGGAGCGCACCATATATTTT
NA	TRBV18	TRBJ2-7	TRBD1	CASSPPQGSIEQYF	TGTGCCAGCTCACCGCCACAGGGGAGCATCGAGCAGTACTTC
NA	TRBV5-1	TRBJ2-3	NA	CASSLDMSTDTQYF	TGCGCCAGCAGCTTGGACATGAGCACAGATACGCAGTATTTT
NA	TRBV23-1	TRBJ2-7	NA	CASSHTGHEQYF	TGCGCCAGCAGTCATACAGGGCACGAGCAGTACTTC
NA	TRBV7-2	TRBJ2-7	TRBD1	CASSLGQGAHEQYF	TGTGCCAGCAGCCTTGGACAGGGGGCTCACGAGCAGTACTTC
NA	TRBV11-2	TRBJ2-2	TRBD1	CASSVPDRDRVTGELFF	TGTGCCAGCAGCGTACCAGACCGGGACAGGGTTACCGGGGAGCTGTTTTTT
once	TRBV5-1	TRBJ1-1	TRBD1	CASSYTGTGIRTEAFF	TGCGCCAGCAGCTACACCGGGACAGGGATCAGGACTGAAGCTTTCTTT
NA	TRBV4-3	TRBJ2-2	NA	CASSQEIAGRGNTGELFF	TGCGCCAGCAGCCAAGAAATTGCGGGGCGGGGGAACACCGGGGAGCTGTTTTTT
NA	TRBV11-2	TRBJ1-6	NA	CASSRQGSYYSSPLHF	TGTGCCAGCAGCCGGCAGGGTTCGTATTATAGTTCACCCCTCCACTTT
NA	TRBV11-3	TRBJ2-3	TRBD2	CASSLVGSGRTDTQYF	TGTGCCAGCAGCTTAGTCGGTAGCGGGCGCACAGATACGCAGTATTTT
NA	TRBV5-4	TRBJ2-7	TRBD2	CASGRGGQRIYEQYF	TGTGCCAGCGGCCGGGGGGGCCAGCGGATTTACGAGCAGTACTTC
NA	TRBV30	TRBJ1-1	NA	CAWSVNWGFVTEAFF	TGTGCCTGGAGTGTAAATTGGGGCTTCGTCACTGAAGCTTTCTTT
NA	TRBV7-9	TRBJ1-2	NA	CASSPREVNYGYTF	TGTGCCAGCAGCCCCCGGGAGGTTAACTATGGCTACACCTTC
NA	TRBV19	TRBJ1-1	TRBD1	CASSTGQPLTEAFF	TGTGCCAGTAGTACGGGACAGCCTTTGACTGAAGCTTTCTTT
NA	TRBV7-8	TRBJ2-1	NA	CASSLRDTYNEQFF	TGTGCCAGCAGCTTACGGGACACCTACAATGAGCAGTTCTTC
NA	TRBV2	TRBJ1-5	TRBD1	CASRQGAGNQPQHF	TGTGCCAGCCGACAGGGGGCCGGCAATCAGCCCCAGCATTTT
NA	TRBV11-2	TRBJ2-7	NA	CASSLSGRYYEQYF	TGTGCCAGCAGCTTATCAGGGAGGTACTACGAGCAGTACTTC
NA	TRBV19	TRBJ2-5	NA	CASSSAGYEYQETQYF	TGTGCCAGTAGTTCCGCCGGGTATGAGTACCAAGAGACCCAGTACTTC
NA	TRBV24-1	TRBJ1-2	NA	CATSDSDRFYGYTF	TGTGCCACCAGTGACTCGGACAGATTCTATGGCTACACCTTC
NA	TRBV5-1	TRBJ2-7	NA	CASSLMGWEQYF	TGCGCCAGCAGTTTGATGGGCTGGGAGCAGTACTTC
NA	TRBV19	TRBJ2-2	NA	CASSKDRNTGELFF	TGTGCCAGTAGTAAAGACAGGAACACCGGGGAGCTGTTTTTT
NA	TRBV25-1	TRBJ2-1	TRBD2	CASRGAGSYNEQFF	TGTGCCAGCAGGGGAGCGGGGTCCTACAATGAGCAGTTCTTC
NA	TRBV5-1	TRBJ2-7	TRBD2	CASSLAGGPYEQYF	TGCGCCAGCAGCTTAGCGGGGGGACCCTACGAGCAGTACTTC
NA	TRBV6-5	TRBJ1-2	NA	CASSPTGYGYTF	TGTGCCAGCAGTCCTACAGGCTATGGCTACACCTTC
NA	TRBV2	TRBJ1-6	NA	CASSEAQGGNSPLHF	TGTGCCAGCAGTGAAGCGCAGGGTGGTAATTCACCCCTCCACTTT
NA	TRBV2	TRBJ1-2	NA	CASSERPANYGYTF	TGTGCCAGCAGTGAACGTCCAGCTAACTATGGCTACACCTTC
NA	TRBV6-2/TRBV6-3	TRBJ1-1	TRBD1	CASSYSGQGTTEAFF	TGTGCCAGCAGTTACTCCGGACAGGGGACCACTGAAGCTTTCTTT
NA	TRBV21-1	TRBJ2-1	NA	CASRRPPGGPYNEQFF	TGTGCCAGCAGACGGCCCCCGGGGGGGCCCTACAATGAGCAGTTCTTC
NA	TRBV29-1	TRBJ1-2	NA	CSAATGSDYGHTF	TGCAGCGCGGCTACAGGGTCCGACTATGGCCACACCTTC
once	TRBV9	TRBJ1-4	NA	CASSLRDATNEKLFF	TGTGCCAGCAGCCTGAGGGATGCAACTAATGAAAAACTGTTTTTT
few	TRBV19	TRBJ1-2	NA	CASSIAYYGYTF	TGTGCCAGTAGTATAGCATACTATGGCTACACCTTC
NA	TRBV2	TRBJ1-5	TRBD1	CASSGNRGNQPQHF	TGTGCCAGCAGTGGGAACAGGGGAAATCAGCCCCAGCATTTT
NA	TRBV7-2	TRBJ1-3	NA	CASSSRGGPFSGNTIYF	TGTGCCAGCAGCTCAAGGGGGGGACCCTTTAGCGGAAACACCATATATTTT
NA	TRBV12-3/TRBV12-4	TRBJ2-1	NA	CASIIFGSNEQFF	TGTGCCAGCATAATTTTCGGGAGCAATGAGCAGTTCTTC
NA	TRBV9	TRBJ2-3	NA	CASTAGSGVADTQYF	TGTGCCAGCACGGCTGGTAGCGGTGTCGCAGATACGCAGTATTTT
once	TRBV11-2	TRBJ2-1	TRBD2	CASQPPGLAGYEQFF	TGTGCCAGCCAACCCCCGGGACTAGCGGGGTATGAGCAGTTCTTC
NA	TRBV11-2	TRBJ2-2	TRBD2	CASSDRRLAGGKFTGELFF	TGTGCCAGCAGCGACAGACGACTAGCGGGGGGGAAATTCACCGGGGAGCTGTTTTTT
NA	TRBV6-5	TRBJ1-1	NA	CASSYSTQGNTEAFF	TGTGCCAGCAGTTACTCGACGCAGGGGAACACTGAAGCTTTCTTT
NA	TRBV7-2	TRBJ1-2	NA	CASSLERVGYTF	TGTGCCAGCAGCTTAGAGAGGGTTGGCTACACCTTC
NA	TRBV6-2/TRBV6-3	TRBJ1-5	TRBD1	CASSYLSRTGGAGQPQHF	TGTGCCAGCAGTTACCTATCCAGGACAGGGGGCGCGGGTCAGCCCCAGCATTTT
NA	TRBV6-5	TRBJ1-5	NA	CASSGGLGNQPQHF	TGTGCCAGTTCGGGGGGGCTGGGAAATCAGCCCCAGCATTTT